This TCR beta chain was retrieved from a study of regulatory T cells in long-lasting Graves disease. iRepertoire HTBI primers and Arm-PCR of CDR3 regions built TCR beta libraries. Original methodology: Samples jointly harbored 62 TRBV and some 13 TRBJ segments. TCRdb re-derived calls from the multiplex PCR reads in MiXCR, one entry per CDR3 protein. What appears here as the V and J calls and clone size reflects TCRdb's work, not the paper's. The sample consists of 530,000 or so distinct CDR3 sequences, approximately 15% of them appearing once. Time point specified: newly diagnosed GD, antithyroid drugs for less than 3 months. Isolated PBMC RNA provided the starting material for the TCR library. CDR3 size: 9 residues. Germline V gene data show CDR1 as MNHNS and CDR2 as SASEGT. Trimming shortened V by 8 bases and J by 10 bases, and 6 bases separated the two germline ends. This clonotype was seen many times.

The sample was also linked to a second study, of T cells in Graves' hyperthyroidism and ophthalmopathy. This second study says: In the first-round RT-PCR of the TCR CDR3, the HTBI primer set was used.

This TCR derives from a man aged 30-40 years with Graves disease. V is TRBV6-1 and J is TRBJ2-1; D is unclear. The sample consisted of peripheral blood mononuclear cells (PBMCs), taken at new diagnosis, from a patient treated with antithyroid drugs. CDR3: CASPREQFF. The CDR3 DNA follows: TGTGCCAGCCCACGGGAGCAGTTCTTC.